A single sample gave rise to the 27 T cell receptor beta chains below, sequenced in a study of OX40 agonist ivuxolimab in advanced cancers. Assay used: immunoSEQ multiplex PCR; TCRdb lists only in-frame clones, some missing. This sample has more than 65,000 clones, with around 80% found just once. The specimen was CD4+ or CD8+ T cells sorted from blood, collected in a trial of the OX40 agonist ivuxolimab. These TCRs come from an adult with an advanced solid tumor such as melanoma, head and neck, liver or kidney cancer.

A few counts support this clone. V is TRBV4-1 and J is TRBJ2-1, with 9 bases fitting TRBD1. Trimming cost V 3 bases and J 2 bases; bases outside gene matches: 5. This CDR3 is built from 16 residues. The germline CDR1 and CDR2 sequences are MGHRA and YSYEKL. In DNA, the CDR3 is TGCGCCAGCAGCCACGGTACAGGGGGCGCCTACAATGAGCAGTTCTTC. Encoded protein: CASSHGTGGAYNEQFF.

This chain uses TRBV6-1 with TRBJ1-3; no clear D. CDR3 length equals 12 residues. Germline CDR1 MNHNS, CDR2 SASEGT. V was cut by 6 bases and J by 7 bases, with 10 bases left in between. CDR3 DNA: TGTGCCAGCAGCACCCGGTTTAACACCATATATTTT. As protein: CASSTRFNTIYF.

This sequence joins TRBV5-1 and TRBJ2-4; the match to TRBD2 covers 12 bases. Per germline, CDR1 SGHRS and CDR2 YFSETQ. The CDR3 sequence is 21 residues long. After removal of 4 bases from V and 0 bases from J, the junction contained 17 bases not matched to a gene. For the CDR3, the DNA is TGCGCCAGCAGCCCCCTCCCGGGACTAGCGGGTGGGGGTTTAGCCAAAAACATTCAGTACTTC. Translation gives CASSPLPGLAGGGLAKNIQYF.

This clone has only a few counts. The V and J genes are TRBV2 and TRBJ1-2; possible D gene TRBD1, 6 bases. CDR1 is SNHLY, CDR2 FYNNEI, per germline. The CDR3 is 12 residues long. V was trimmed by 10 bases and J by 6 bases, leaving 15 bases between them. DNA for the CDR3: TGTGCCACCCGCCGGCAGGGGAATGGCTACACCTTC. Translation: CATRRQGNGYTF.

This sequence joins TRBV21-1 and TRBJ1-5; the table's D call TRBD1 went unverified against the DNA. TRBV21-1 is flagged as a pseudogene. This CDR3 is built from 14 residues. The CDR3 is CASPVDRGNQPQHF. The CDR3 DNA follows: TGTGCCAGCCCCGTGGACAGGGGGAATCAGCCCCAGCATTTT.

There are a few counts of this clone. The rearrangement links TRBV9 to TRBJ1-1; D possibly corresponds to TRBD1 (6 bases). The V end was cut by 0 bases, the J end by 3 bases, with 12 bases between. Per the germline V gene, CDR1 is SGDLS and CDR2 is YYNGEE. This CDR3 spans 15 amino acids. This CDR3 reads CASSVGLRGDTEAFF. The CDR3 DNA follows: TGTGCCAGCAGCGTAGGCTTGAGGGGGGACACTGAAGCTTTCTTT.

A word on this clone: At the DNA level, this CDR3 is encoded by other sequences in the same sample as well. The CDR3 region is CASSGTGGTEAFF. CDR3 DNA: TGTGCCAGCTCCGGGACAGGGGGCACTGAAGCTTTCTTT. The rearrangement uses TRBV18 and TRBJ1-1; 11 nucleotides match TRBD1. Looked up from germline, CDR1 is KGHSH and CDR2 is LQKENI. The trim removed 6 bases at V and 4 bases at J, leaving 1 base unmatched. The CDR3 runs to 13 residues.

This clone was detected only a few times. This rearrangement joins TRBV7-9 to TRBJ1-5; the D gene is possibly TRBD1 (6 bases). Germline V gene sequence: CDR1 SEHNR, CDR2 FQNEAQ (reference sequence). V dropped 4 bases and J dropped 4 bases, with 8 bases sitting between them. The CDR3 loop spans 13 amino acids. The CDR3 sequence is CASSSQGNQPQHF. The CDR3 DNA follows: TGTGCCAGCAGCTCACAGGGTAATCAGCCCCAGCATTTT. The whole variable domain, filled in from reference TRBV7-9 and TRBJ1-5, reads DTGVSQNPRHKITKRGQNVTFRCDPISEHNRLYWYRQTLGQGPEFLTYFQNEAQLEKSRLLSDRFSAERPKGSFSTLEIQRTEQGDSAMYLCASSSQGNQPQHFGDGTRLSIL.

V is TRBV5-5 and J is TRBJ1-2; weak D call: TRBD1 (6 bases). Germline-derived CDR1 and CDR2 are SGHKS and YYEKEE (reference sequence). V dropped 0 bases and J dropped 8 bases, with 23 bases sitting between them. The CDR3 loop spans 17 amino acids. CDR3: CASSLEPRGLLLRGYTF. DNA of the CDR3: TGTGCCAGCAGCTTGGAGCCCAGGGGATTATTATTGAGGGGCTACACCTTC. The full variable domain, rest sourced from reference TRBV5-5 and TRBJ1-2, is DAGVTQSPTHLIKTRGQQVTLRCSPISGHKSVSWYQQVLGQGPQFIFQYYEKEERGRGNFPDRFSARQFPNYSSELNVNALLLGDSALYLCASSLEPRGLLLRGYTFGSGTRLTVV.

This chain joins TRBV9 and TRBJ2-5, with 7 bases fitting TRBD2. CDR1 and CDR2 from the germline V gene are SGDLS and YYNGEE. The CDR3 is 15 residues long. J gave up 1 base and V 0 bases, and 3 bases lay outside the gene matches. CDR3 protein: CASSVGAGIQETQYF. The CDR3, as DNA: TGTGCCAGCAGCGTAGGAGCGGGGATCCAAGAGACCCAGTACTTC.

The chain has TRBV2 and TRBJ1-2, with 8 nucleotides matching TRBD1. V was clipped by 6 bases and J by 5 bases; unmatched bases: 8. The CDR3 has 14 residues. CDR1 SNHLY and CDR2 FYNNEI come from the germline V gene. The CDR3 reads CASSTDRGTYGYTF. The CDR3 bases are TGTGCCAGCAGCACAGACAGGGGAACATATGGCTACACCTTC.

V and J are TRBV2 and TRBJ2-3; D remains unclear. V lost 2 bases and J lost 3, with 6 bases in between. Germline CDR1 and CDR2: SNHLY and FYNNEI. The CDR3 runs 13 residues. DNA of the CDR3: TGTGCCAGCAGTGAAACTGGGACAGATACGCAGTATTTT. Amino acid sequence: CASSETGTDTQYF.

The gene calls are TRBV28 and TRBJ2-7, with D maybe TRBD1 (6 bases). CDR1 is MDHEN and CDR2 is SYDVKM in the germline V gene. Trimming cost V 6 bases and J 3 bases, with 6 bases left between them. CDR3 size: 11 residues. This CDR3 is CASRDSYEQYF. The CDR3 DNA is TGTGCCAGCAGGGACAGCTACGAGCAGTACTTC.

The chain links TRBV11-2 to TRBJ1-6; tentative D call: TRBD1 (5 bases). The CDR3 spans 15 residues. The germline V gene encodes CDR1 SGHAT and CDR2 FQNNGV. The V and J ends lost 7 bases and 5 bases respectively, with 15 bases between them. The CDR3 is CASTLDRGNNSPLHF. CDR3 bases: TGTGCCAGCACCCTAGATCGGGGCAATAATTCACCCCTCCACTTT.

The V call is TRBV5-8, the J call TRBJ1-5, with D perhaps matching TRBD1 (6 bases). Trimming shortened V by 2 bases and J by 6 bases, and 15 bases separated the two germline ends. The germline V gene encodes CDR1 SGHTS and CDR2 YDEGEE. The CDR3 length is 15 residues. In DNA form, the CDR3 reads TGTGCCAGCAGCTTTTTAGGGGGGGGTGTTCAGCCCCAGCATTTT. It yields the protein CASSFLGGGVQPQHF.

V usage is TRBV5-1 and J usage is TRBJ2-5; no clear D. V dropped 2 bases and J dropped 4 bases, with 9 bases sitting between them. There are 13 residues in the CDR3. Germline V gene data show CDR1 as SGHRS and CDR2 as YFSETQ. The CDR3 nucleotides read TGCGCCAGCAGCTTTAGAGGCCTAGAGACCCAGTACTTC. It codes for CASSFRGLETQYF.

The sample holds a few counts of this clone. The chain has TRBV7-8 and TRBJ1-2; 11 bases align to TRBD1. Germline loops: CDR1 SGHVS, CDR2 FQNEAQ. Trimming took 5 bases from V and 5 from J; bases not matched to a gene: 7. This CDR3 spans 15 amino acids. DNA of the CDR3: TGTGCCAGCAGCGCCCCGGGACAGGGGGGGTATGGCTACACCTTC. Protein: CASSAPGQGGYGYTF.

This clone was seen more than once but under ten times. The J gene is TRBJ1-1, the V gene TRBV2; D is unresolved. With 7 bases removed from V and 1 base from J, the gap between germline ends came to 10 bases. CDR1 and CDR2 from the germline V gene are SNHLY and FYNNEI. The CDR3 is made up of 13 amino acids. This CDR3 is CASIRTENTEAFF. The CDR3 nucleotides are TGTGCCAGCATCCGGACGGAGAACACTGAAGCTTTCTTT.

This sequence joins TRBV2 and TRBJ2-1; D tentatively fits TRBD1 or TRBD2 (5 bases each). CDR3 size: 15 residues. Between the trimmed V and J ends, which lost 7 bases and 0 bases, there was a span of 13 bases. Germline V gene sequence: CDR1 SNHLY, CDR2 FYNNEI. The CDR3 sequence: CASTRDASSYNEQFF. The CDR3 DNA reads as TGTGCCAGCACTCGGGACGCGAGCTCCTACAATGAGCAGTTCTTC.

This clone turned up a few times. The chain links TRBV18 to TRBJ2-5; the D is unclear. The germline V gene has CDR1 KGHSH and CDR2 LQKENI. The V end was cut by 2 bases, the J end by 5 bases, with 6 bases between. The CDR3 consists of 12 residues. The DNA for the CDR3 is TGTGCCAGCTCACCAAATCCTGAGACCCAGTACTTC. It encodes CASSPNPETQYF.

The chain combines TRBV27 with TRBJ1-2; TRBD1 might be the D (6 bases). V gave up 2 bases and J gave up 9 bases, with 13 bases separating them. The CDR3 has 13 residues. Looked up from germline, CDR1 is MNHEY and CDR2 is SMNVEV (reference sequence). CDR3 sequence reads: CASSLQQGNSYTF. CDR3 nucleotides: TGTGCCAGCAGTTTACAACAGGGTAATAGCTACACCTTC.

The rearrangement links TRBV28 to TRBJ1-3; the match to TRBD1 covers 7 bases. The CDR3 is 15 amino acids. The V gene's germline CDR1 is MDHEN and CDR2 SYDVKM. Trimming took 6 bases from V and 4 from J; bases not matched to a gene: 9. This chain's CDR3 is CASSRTGFVGNTIYF. The CDR3 DNA follows: TGTGCCAGCAGCCGGACAGGTTTTGTGGGAAACACCATATATTTT.

V and J are TRBV28 and TRBJ2-2; 7 bases align to TRBD2. This CDR3 region has 17 residues. Germline CDR1 reads MDHEN; CDR2 reads SYDVKM. V shed 2 bases and J 3 bases; nucleotides not matched to a gene: 9. The CDR3 reads CASSLERGLIYTGELFF. CDR3 nucleotides: TGTGCCAGCAGTTTAGAGCGGGGACTCATCTACACCGGGGAGCTGTTTTTT.

V gene TRBV7-9 combines with J gene TRBJ1-4; no firm D call. Germline CDR1 and CDR2: SEHNR and FQNEAQ (reference sequence). The CDR3 is made up of 15 amino acids. Trimming removed 5 bases at V and 6 bases at J, with 16 bases between. The CDR3 DNA reads TGTGCCAGCAGCCTCACCCGGTACGGGTATGAAAAACTGTTTTTT. Protein product: CASSLTRYGYEKLFF.

The chain couples TRBV19 to TRBJ2-7, with D possibly matching TRBD1 (6 bases). Trimming pared 7 bases from V and 3 bases from J, leaving 22 bases between. The CDR3 runs to 16 residues. CDR1 is LNHDA, CDR2 SQIVND, per germline (reference sequence). In nucleotides, the CDR3 is TGTGCCAGTACCCCCTACAGGGCCCCTTCCGACTACGAGCAGTACTTC. Translation: CASTPYRAPSDYEQYF. Based on the CDR3 plus reference TRBV19 and TRBJ2-7, the full variable domain is DGGITQSPKYLFRKEGQNVTLSCEQNLNHDAMYWYRQDPGQGLRLIYYSQIVNDFQKGDIAEGYSVSREKKESFPLTVTSAQKNPTAFYLCASTPYRAPSDYEQYFGPGTRLTVT.

This clone was seen only a few times. The chain joins TRBV18 to TRBJ1-3; D is unresolved. Germline-derived CDR1 and CDR2 are KGHSH and LQKENI. V lost 3 bases and J lost 2, with 14 bases in between. The CDR3 has 16 residues. The CDR3 DNA sequence: TGTGCCAGCTCACCCGAGTCCAGGTCTGCTGGAAACACCATATATTTT. This codes for CASSPESRSAGNTIYF.

The chain links TRBV28 to TRBJ2-7; 12 bases match TRBD1. This CDR3 has 15 residues. J lost 6 bases, V lost 2 bases, and 5 bases had no gene match. Germline-derived CDR1 and CDR2 are MDHEN and SYDVKM. The CDR3 DNA reads as TGTGCCAGCAGTTTACCCGGGACAGGGGGCGGCGAGCAGTACTTC. This codes for CASSLPGTGGGEQYF.